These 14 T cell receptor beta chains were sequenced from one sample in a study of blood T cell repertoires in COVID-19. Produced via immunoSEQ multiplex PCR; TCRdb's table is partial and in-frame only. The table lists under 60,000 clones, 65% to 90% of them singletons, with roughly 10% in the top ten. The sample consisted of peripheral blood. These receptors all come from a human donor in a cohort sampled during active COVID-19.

The chain's CDR3 is CASSLAPSPGNYGYTF. For the CDR3, the DNA is TGCGCCAGCAGCTTGGCTCCGTCACCCGGGAACTATGGCTACACCTTC. The chain combines TRBV5-1 with TRBJ1-2; no firm D call. Looked up from germline, CDR1 is SGHRS and CDR2 is YFSETQ. CDR3 size: 16 residues. The V end lost 0 bases, the J end lost 2 bases, and 14 bases lay between the germline ends.

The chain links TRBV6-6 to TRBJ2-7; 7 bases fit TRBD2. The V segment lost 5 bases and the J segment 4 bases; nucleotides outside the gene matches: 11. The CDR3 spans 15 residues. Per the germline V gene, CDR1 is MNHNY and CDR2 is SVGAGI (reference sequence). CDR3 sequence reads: CASSPSGTLSYEQYF. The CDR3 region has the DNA TGTGCCAGCAGTCCGAGCGGGACCCTATCTTACGAGCAGTACTTC.

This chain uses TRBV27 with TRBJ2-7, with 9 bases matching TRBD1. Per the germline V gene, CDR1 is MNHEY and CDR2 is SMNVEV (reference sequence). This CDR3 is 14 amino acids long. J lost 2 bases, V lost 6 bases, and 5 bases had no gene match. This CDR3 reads CASRPGQGTYEQYF. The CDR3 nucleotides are TGTGCCAGCAGGCCGGGACAGGGCACCTACGAGCAGTACTTC.

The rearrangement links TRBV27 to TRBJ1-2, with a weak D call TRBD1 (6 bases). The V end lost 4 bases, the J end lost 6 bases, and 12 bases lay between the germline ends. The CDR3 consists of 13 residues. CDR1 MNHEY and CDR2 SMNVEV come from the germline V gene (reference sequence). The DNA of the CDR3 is TGTGCCAGCAGTTCCCGGGACACACATGGCTACACCTTC. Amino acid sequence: CASSSRDTHGYTF.

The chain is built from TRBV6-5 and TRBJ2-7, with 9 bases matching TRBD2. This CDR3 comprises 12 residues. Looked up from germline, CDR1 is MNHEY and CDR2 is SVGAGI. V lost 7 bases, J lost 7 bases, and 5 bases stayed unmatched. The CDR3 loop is CASIKAGGEQYF. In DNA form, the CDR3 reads TGTGCCAGCATCAAAGCGGGAGGTGAGCAGTACTTC.

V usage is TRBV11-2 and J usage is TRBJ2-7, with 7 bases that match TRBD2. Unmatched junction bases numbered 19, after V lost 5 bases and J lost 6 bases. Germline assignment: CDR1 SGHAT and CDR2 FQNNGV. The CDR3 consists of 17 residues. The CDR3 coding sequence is TGTGCCAGCAGCCGACAACCACCGGGACCGGGAGGCGGCGAGCAGTACTTC. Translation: CASSRQPPGPGGGEQYF.

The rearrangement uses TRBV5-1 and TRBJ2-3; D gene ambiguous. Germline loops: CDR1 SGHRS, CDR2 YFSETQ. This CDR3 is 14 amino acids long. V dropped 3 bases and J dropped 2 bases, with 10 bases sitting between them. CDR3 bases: TGCGCCAGCAGCTCAGAGGCGTCCACAGATACGCAGTATTTT. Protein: CASSSEASTDTQYF.

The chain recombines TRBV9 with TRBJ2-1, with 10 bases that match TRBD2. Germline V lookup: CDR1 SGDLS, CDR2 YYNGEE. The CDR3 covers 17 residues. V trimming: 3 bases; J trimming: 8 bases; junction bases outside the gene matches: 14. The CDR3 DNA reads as TGTGCCAGCAGCGGGGCCCCGCGGAGCGGGAGGGCCGATGAGCAGTTCTTC. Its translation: CASSGAPRSGRADEQFF.

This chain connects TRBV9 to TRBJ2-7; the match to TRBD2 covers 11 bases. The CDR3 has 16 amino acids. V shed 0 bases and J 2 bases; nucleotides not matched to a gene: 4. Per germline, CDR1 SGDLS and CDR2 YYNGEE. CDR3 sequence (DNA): TGTGCCAGCAGCGTAGATCCTAGCGGGAGGACCTACGAGCAGTACTTC. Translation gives CASSVDPSGRTYEQYF.

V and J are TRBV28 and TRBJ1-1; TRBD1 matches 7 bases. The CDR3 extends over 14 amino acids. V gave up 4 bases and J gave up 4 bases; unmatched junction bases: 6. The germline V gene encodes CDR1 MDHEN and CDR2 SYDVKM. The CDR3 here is CASSSTGETTEAFF. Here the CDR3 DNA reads TGTGCCAGCAGTTCCACAGGGGAAACCACTGAAGCTTTCTTT.

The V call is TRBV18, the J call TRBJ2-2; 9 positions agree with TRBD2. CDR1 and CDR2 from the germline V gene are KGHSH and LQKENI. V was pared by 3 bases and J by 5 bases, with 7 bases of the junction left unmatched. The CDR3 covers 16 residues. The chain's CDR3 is CASSPFSGSPTGELFF. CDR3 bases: TGTGCCAGCTCACCCTTTAGCGGGAGTCCGACCGGGGAGCTGTTTTTT. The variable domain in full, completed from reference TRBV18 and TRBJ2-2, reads NAGVMQNPRHLVRRRGQEARLRCSPMKGHSHVYWYRQLPEEGLKFMVYLQKENIIDESGMPKERFSAEFPKEGPSILRIQQVVRGDSAAYFCASSPFSGSPTGELFFGEGSRLTVL.

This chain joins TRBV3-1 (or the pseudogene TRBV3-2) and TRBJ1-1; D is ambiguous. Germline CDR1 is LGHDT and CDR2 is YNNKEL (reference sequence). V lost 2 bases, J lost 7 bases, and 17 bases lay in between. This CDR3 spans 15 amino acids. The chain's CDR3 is CASSQKKRLGSEAFF. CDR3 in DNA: TGTGCCAGCAGCCAAAAAAAAAGGTTGGGCAGTGAAGCTTTCTTT.

This chain's CDR3 is CASSPGQGFDEQFF. CDR3 DNA: TGTGCCAGCTCTCCGGGACAGGGTTTCGATGAGCAGTTCTTC. The chain recombines TRBV7-9 with TRBJ2-1; 9 bases line up with TRBD1. Trimming took 8 bases from V and 8 from J; bases not matched to a gene: 10. Germline lookup yields CDR1 SEHNR and CDR2 FQNEAQ (reference sequence). The CDR3 runs 14 residues.

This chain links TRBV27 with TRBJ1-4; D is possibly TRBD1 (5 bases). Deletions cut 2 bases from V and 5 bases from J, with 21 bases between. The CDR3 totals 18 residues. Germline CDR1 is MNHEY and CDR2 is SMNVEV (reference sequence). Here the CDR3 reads CASSLGNGQGPRNEKLFF. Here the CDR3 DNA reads TGTGCCAGCAGTTTAGGGAATGGGCAGGGCCCAAGGAATGAAAAACTGTTTTTT.